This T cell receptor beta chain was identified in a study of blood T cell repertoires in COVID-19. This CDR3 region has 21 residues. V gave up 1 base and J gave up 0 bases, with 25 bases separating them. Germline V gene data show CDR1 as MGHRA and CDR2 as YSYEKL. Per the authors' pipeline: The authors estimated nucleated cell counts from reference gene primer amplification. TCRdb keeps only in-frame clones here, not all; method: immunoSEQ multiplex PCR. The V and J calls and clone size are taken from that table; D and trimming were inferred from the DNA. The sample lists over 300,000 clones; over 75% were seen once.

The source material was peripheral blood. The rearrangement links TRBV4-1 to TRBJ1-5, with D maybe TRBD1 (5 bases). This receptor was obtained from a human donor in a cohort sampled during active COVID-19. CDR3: CASSQGVSAQGRGISNQPQHF. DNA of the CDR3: TGCGCCAGCAGCCAAGGTGTATCGGCGCAGGGAAGGGGAATTAGCAATCAGCCCCAGCATTTT.